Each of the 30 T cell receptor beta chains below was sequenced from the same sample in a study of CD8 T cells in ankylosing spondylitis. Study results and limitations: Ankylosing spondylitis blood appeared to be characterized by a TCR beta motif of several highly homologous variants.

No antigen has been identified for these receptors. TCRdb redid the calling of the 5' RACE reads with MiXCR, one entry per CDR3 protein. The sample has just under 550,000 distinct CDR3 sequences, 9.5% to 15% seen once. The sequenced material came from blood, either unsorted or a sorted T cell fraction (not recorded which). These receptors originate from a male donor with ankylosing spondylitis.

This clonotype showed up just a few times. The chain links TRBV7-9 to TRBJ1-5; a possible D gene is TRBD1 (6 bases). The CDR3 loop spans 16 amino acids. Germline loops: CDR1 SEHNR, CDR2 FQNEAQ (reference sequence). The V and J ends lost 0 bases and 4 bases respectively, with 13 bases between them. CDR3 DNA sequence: TGTGCCAGCAGCTTAGCTGGGACCAGGGGAAATCAGCCCCAGCATTTT. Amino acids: CASSLAGTRGNQPQHF.

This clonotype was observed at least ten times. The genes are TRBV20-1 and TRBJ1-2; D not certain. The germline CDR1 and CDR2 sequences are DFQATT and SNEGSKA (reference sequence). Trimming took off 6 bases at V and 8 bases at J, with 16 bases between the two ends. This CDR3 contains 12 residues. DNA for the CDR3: TGCAGTGCCCCCGGGTTTGTGGGAGGCTACACCTTC. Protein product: CSAPGFVGGYTF.

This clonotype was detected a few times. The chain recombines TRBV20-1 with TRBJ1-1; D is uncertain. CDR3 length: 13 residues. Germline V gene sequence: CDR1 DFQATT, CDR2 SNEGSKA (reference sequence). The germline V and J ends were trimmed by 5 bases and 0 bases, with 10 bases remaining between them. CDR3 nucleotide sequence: TGCAGTGCTGACGCAGGAATGAACACTGAAGCTTTCTTT. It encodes CSADAGMNTEAFF.

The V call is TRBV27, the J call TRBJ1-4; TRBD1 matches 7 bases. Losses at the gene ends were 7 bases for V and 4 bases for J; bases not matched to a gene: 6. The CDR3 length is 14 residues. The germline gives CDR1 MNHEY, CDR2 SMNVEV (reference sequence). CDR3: CASKPGQNNEKLFF. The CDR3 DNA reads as TGTGCCAGCAAACCGGGACAGAATAATGAAAAACTGTTTTTT.

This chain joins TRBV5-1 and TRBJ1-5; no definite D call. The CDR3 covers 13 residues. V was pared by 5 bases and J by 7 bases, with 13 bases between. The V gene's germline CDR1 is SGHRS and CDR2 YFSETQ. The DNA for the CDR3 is TGCGCCAGCAGGATCGACGCGGGGCAGCCCCAGCATTTT. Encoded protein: CASRIDAGQPQHF. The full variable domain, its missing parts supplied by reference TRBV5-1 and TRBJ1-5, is KAGVTQTPRYLIKTRGQQVTLSCSPISGHRSVSWYQQTPGQGLQFLFEYFSETQRNKGNFPGRFSGRQFSNSRSEMNVSTLELGDSALYLCASRIDAGQPQHFGDGTRLSIL.

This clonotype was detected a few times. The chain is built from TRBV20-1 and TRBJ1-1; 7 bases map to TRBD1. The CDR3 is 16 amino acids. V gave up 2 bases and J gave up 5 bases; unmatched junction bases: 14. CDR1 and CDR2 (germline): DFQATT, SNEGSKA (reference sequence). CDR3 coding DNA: TGCAGTGCTAGAAGGCACTCGAAGGGGGCATGGACTGAAGCTTTCTTT. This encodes CSARRHSKGAWTEAFF.

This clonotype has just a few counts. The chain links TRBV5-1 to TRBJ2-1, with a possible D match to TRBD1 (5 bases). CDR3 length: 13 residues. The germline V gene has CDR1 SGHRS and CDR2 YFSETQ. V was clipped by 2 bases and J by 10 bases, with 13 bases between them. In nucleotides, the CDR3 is TGCGCCAGCAGCTTCCCACTATCAGGGGAGCAGTTCTTC. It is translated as CASSFPLSGEQFF.

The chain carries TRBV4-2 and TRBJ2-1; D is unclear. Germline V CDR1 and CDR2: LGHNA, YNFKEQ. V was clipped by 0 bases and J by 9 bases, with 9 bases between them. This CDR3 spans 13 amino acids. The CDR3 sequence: CASSQDSSSEQFF. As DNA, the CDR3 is TGTGCCAGCAGCCAAGATTCCAGCAGTGAGCAGTTCTTC.

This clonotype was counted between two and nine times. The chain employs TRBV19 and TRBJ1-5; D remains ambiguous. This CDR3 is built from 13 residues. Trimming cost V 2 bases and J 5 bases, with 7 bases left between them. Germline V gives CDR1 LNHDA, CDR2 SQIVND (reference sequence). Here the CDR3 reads CASSIKIDQPQHF. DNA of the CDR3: TGTGCCAGTAGTATAAAAATAGATCAGCCCCAGCATTTT.

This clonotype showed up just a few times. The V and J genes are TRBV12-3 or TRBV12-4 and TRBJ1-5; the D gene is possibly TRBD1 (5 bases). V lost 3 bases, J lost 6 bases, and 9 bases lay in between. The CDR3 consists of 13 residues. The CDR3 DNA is TGTGCCAGCAGTTTGGGGCAGACTCAGCCCCAGCATTTT. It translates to CASSLGQTQPQHF.

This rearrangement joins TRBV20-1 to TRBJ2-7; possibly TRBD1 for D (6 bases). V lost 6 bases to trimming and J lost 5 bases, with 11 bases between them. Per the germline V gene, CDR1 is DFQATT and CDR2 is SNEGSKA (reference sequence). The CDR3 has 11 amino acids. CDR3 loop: CSANSGDEQYF. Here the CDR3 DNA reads TGCAGTGCAAATTCAGGGGACGAGCAGTACTTC.

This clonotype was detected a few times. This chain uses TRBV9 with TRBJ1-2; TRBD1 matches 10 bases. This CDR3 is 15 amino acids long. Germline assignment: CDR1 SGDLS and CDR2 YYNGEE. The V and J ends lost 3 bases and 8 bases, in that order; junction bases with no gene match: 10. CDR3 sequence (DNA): TGTGCCAGCAGCGAATACACGACAGGGGGCTGGGGCTACACCTTC. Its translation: CASSEYTTGGWGYTF.

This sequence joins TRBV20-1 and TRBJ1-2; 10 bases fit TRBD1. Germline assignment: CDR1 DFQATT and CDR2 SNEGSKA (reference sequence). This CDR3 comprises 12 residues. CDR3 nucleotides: TGCAGCGCAGACAGGGGGCGACGCGGCTACACCTTC. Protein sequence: CSADRGRRGYTF.

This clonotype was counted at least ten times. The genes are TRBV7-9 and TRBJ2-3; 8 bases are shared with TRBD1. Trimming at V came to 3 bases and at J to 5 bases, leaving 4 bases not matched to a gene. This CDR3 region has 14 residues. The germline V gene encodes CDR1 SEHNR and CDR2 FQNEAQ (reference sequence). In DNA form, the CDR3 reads TGTGCCAGCAGCTTCGACAGGGGCGGAGATACGCAGTATTTT. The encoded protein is CASSFDRGGDTQYF.

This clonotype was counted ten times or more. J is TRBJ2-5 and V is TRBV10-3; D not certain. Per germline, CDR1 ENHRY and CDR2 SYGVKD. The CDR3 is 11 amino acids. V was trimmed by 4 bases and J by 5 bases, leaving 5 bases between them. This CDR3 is CAISGGETQYF. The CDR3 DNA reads TGTGCCATCAGTGGTGGGGAGACCCAGTACTTC.

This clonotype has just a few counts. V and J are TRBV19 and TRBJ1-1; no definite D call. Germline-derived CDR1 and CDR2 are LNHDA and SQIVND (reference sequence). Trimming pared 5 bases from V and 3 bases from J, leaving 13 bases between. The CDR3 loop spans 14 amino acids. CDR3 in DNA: TGTGCCAGTAGTTTGTTGGGTCTGGACACTGAAGCTTTCTTT. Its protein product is CASSLLGLDTEAFF.

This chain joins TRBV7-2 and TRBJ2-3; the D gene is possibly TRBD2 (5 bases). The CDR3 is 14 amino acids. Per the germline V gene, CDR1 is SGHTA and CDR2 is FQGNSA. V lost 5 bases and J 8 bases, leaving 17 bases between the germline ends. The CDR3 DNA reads TGTGCCAGCAGCCTCGGGGTGGGGTTGAGTACGCAGTATTTT. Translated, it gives CASSLGVGLSTQYF.

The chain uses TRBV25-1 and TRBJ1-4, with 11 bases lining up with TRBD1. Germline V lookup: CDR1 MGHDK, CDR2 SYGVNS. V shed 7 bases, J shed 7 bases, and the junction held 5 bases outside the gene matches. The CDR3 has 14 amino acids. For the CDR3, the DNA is TGTGCCAGCACCGCCGGGACAGGGGGTGAAAAACTGTTTTTT. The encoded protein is CASTAGTGGEKLFF. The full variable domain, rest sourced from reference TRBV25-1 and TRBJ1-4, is EADIYQTPRYLVIGTGKKITLECSQTMGHDKMYWYQQDPGMELHLIHYSYGVNSTEKGDLSSESTVSRIRTEHFPLTLESARPSHTSQYLCASTAGTGGEKLFFGSGTQLSVL.

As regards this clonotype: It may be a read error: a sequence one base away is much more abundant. In DNA, the CDR3 is TGTGCCTGCAGCTTGGATCACGGGGCCGCTAACTATGGCTACACCTTC. It specifies CACSLDHGAANYGYTF. The chain couples TRBV5-4 to TRBJ1-2; TRBD1 is a possible D gene (5 bases). The CDR3 runs 16 residues. Germline-derived CDR1 and CDR2 are SGHNT and YYREEE (reference sequence).

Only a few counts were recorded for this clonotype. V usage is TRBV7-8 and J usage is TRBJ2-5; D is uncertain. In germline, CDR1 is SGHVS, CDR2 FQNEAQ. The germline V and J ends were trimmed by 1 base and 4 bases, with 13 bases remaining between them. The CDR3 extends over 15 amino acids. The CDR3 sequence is CASSLVGMGRETQYF. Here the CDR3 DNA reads TGTGCCAGCAGCTTAGTTGGTATGGGTAGAGAGACCCAGTACTTC.

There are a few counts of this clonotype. For the CDR3, the DNA is TGTGCCATCCAGGCGGGGCAGGGCGATTCACCCCTCCACTTT. Translating it yields CAIQAGQGDSPLHF. The V gene is TRBV10-3, the J gene TRBJ1-6; a weak D match, TRBD1 (5 bases). CDR3 length: 14 amino acids. The germline V and J ends were trimmed by 8 bases and 8 bases, with 16 bases remaining between them. Germline CDR1 ENHRY, CDR2 SYGVKD.

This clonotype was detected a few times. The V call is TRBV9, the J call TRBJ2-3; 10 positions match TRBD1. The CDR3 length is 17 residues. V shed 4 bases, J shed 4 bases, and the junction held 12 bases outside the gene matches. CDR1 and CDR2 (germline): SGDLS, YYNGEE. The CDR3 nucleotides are TGTGCCAGCAGCAATAGGGTCGGGGACAGGGGTGCAGATACGCAGTATTTT. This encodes CASSNRVGDRGADTQYF.

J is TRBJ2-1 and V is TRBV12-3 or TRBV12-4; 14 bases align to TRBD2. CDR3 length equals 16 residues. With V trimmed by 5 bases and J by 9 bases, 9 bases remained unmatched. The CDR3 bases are TGTGCCAGCAGTCCCTCCCAGACTAGCGGGGGGGGTGAGCAGTTCTTC. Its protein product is CASSPSQTSGGGEQFF.

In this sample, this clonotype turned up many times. CDR3 protein: CASSISFSGANVLTF. CDR3 in DNA: TGTGCCAGCAGCATCAGTTTCTCTGGGGCCAACGTCCTGACTTTC. The rearrangement joins TRBV6-1 to TRBJ2-6; D unresolved. The CDR3 sequence is 15 residues long. The V gene's germline CDR1 is MNHNS and CDR2 SASEGT. V lost 6 bases, J lost 0 bases, and 9 bases lay in between.

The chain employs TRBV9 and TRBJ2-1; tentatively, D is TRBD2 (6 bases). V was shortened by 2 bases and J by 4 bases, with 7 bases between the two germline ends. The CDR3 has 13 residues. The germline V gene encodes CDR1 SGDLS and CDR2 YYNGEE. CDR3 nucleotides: TGTGCCAGCAGCGTTAGCGGATACAATGAGCAGTTCTTC. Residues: CASSVSGYNEQFF.

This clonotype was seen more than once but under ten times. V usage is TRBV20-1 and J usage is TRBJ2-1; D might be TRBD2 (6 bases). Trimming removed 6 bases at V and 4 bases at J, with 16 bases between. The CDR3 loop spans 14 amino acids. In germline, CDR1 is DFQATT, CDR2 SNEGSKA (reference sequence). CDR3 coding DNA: TGCAGTGCGCGGCTAGCGCGACATTACAATGAGCAGTTCTTC. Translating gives CSARLARHYNEQFF.

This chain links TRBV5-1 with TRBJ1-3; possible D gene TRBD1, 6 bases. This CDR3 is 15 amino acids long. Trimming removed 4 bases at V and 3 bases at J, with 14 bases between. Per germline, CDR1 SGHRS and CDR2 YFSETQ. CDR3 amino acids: CASSEDSGSGNTIYF. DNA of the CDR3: TGCGCCAGCAGCGAGGACAGCGGGAGTGGAAACACCATATATTTT. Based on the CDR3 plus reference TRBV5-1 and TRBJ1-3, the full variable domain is KAGVTQTPRYLIKTRGQQVTLSCSPISGHRSVSWYQQTPGQGLQFLFEYFSETQRNKGNFPGRFSGRQFSNSRSEMNVSTLELGDSALYLCASSEDSGSGNTIYFGEGSWLTVV.

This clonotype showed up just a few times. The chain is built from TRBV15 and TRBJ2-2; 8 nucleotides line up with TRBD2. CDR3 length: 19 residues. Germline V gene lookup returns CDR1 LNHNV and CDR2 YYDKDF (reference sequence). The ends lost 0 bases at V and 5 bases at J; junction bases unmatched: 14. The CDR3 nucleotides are TGTGCCACCAGCAGAGATGCGGGACTAGACACAAGGGGGACCGGGGAGCTGTTTTTT. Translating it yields CATSRDAGLDTRGTGELFF.

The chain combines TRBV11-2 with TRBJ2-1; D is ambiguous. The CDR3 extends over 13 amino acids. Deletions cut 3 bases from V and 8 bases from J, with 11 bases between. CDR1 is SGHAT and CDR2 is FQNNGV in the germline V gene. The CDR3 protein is CASSLVGNDEQFF. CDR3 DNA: TGTGCCAGCAGCTTGGTAGGGAATGATGAGCAGTTCTTC.

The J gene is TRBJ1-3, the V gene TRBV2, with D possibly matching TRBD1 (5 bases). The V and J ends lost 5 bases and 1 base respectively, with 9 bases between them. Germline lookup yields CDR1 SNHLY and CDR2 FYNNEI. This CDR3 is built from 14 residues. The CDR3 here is CASSFGTSGNTIYF. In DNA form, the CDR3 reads TGTGCCAGCAGTTTCGGGACGTCTGGAAACACCATATATTTT.